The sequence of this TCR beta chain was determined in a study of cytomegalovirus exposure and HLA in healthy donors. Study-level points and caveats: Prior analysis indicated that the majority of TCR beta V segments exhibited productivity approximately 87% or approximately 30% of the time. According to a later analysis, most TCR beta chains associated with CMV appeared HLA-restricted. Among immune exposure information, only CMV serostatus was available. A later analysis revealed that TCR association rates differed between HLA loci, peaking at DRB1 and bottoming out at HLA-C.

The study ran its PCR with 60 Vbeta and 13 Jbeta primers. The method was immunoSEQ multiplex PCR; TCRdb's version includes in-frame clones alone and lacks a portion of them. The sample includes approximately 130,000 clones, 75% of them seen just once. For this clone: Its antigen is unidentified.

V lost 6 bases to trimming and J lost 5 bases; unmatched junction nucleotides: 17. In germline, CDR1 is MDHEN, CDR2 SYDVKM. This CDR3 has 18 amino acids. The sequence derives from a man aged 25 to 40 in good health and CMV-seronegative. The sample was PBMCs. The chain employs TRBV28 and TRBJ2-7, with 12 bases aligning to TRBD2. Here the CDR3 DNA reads TGTGCCAGCAGCCCCCCGCAGGGGCGGTCTAGCGGGGGGGACGAGCAGTACTTC. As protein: CASSPPQGRSSGGDEQYF.